The source of this T cell receptor (beta chain) is a study of identical twins. The CDR3 contains 14 residues. The junction had 12 bases not matched to a gene; V was cut back by 7 bases and J by 9 bases. Germline-derived CDR1 and CDR2 are MDHEN and SYDVKM. TCRdb re-called the 5' RACE reads through MiXCR, storing one row per CDR3 protein. The sample records around 470,000 distinct CDR3 sequences, more than 13% being singletons. These sequences were also reported in another study, on yellow fever vaccine responses in identical twins.

The sequence was collected from a woman aged 18-29 years in good health. The specimen sequenced was CD4+ T cells sorted from blood. The rearrangement joins TRBV28 to TRBJ2-1; TRBD2 matches at 7 bases. This CDR3 is CASNRGDYRSEQFF. The CDR3 DNA sequence: TGTGCCAGCAACCGCGGGGACTACCGATCTGAGCAGTTCTTC.